The clone carrying this TCR beta chain was counted many times. The CDR3 sequence is 18 residues long. Looked up from germline, CDR1 is DFQATT and CDR2 is SNEGSKA (reference sequence). The V segment lost 0 bases and the J segment 3 bases; nucleotides outside the gene matches: 14. The data derive from a study of T-cell reconstitution after alpha-beta-depleted transplantation in children. TCRbeta library construction was performed incorporating unique molecular identifiers. Via MiXCR, TCRdb re-called the PCR reads, giving one row per CDR3 protein. The sample lists roughly 670,000 distinct CDR3 sequences, around 14% occurring once.

The V gene is TRBV20-1, the J gene TRBJ2-3, with 8 bases that match TRBD2. The receptor was derived from a girl under 10 years old with congenital amegakaryocytic thrombocytopenia, due to receive a stem cell transplant. The sequences come from PBMCs, collected before TCRalphabeta/CD19-depleted stem cell transplant. The CDR3 nucleotides read TGCAGTGCTAGAGATCACGGGCTAGCGGGCGGCATAACAGATACGCAGTATTTT. It encodes CSARDHGLAGGITDTQYF.